The clone carrying this T cell receptor beta chain was picked up a small number of times. As yet, its antigen is unknown. Germline CDR1 is SGHRS and CDR2 is YFSETQ. V lost 4 bases and J lost 3, with 10 bases in between. The CDR3 runs to 13 residues. This record belongs to a study of CD8+ T cells in alopecia areata. Across the study: Tofacitinib exposure lasted 6 to 18 months, followed by 6 months off drug. Notes on the study in general: Patients shared TCRs less clearly than mice did, possibly for HLA-related reasons. Sequencing of scalp samples also captures resident alphabeta T cells of normal skin.

Extracted RNA was reverse transcribed, and the resulting cDNA served as sequencing template. Clones were sequenced by immunoSEQ multiplex PCR, and TCRdb holds only the in-frame ones, with some missing. The sample lists fewer than 250,000 clones, 35% to 45% seen once, with around 0.48% in the top ten. The treatment was: oral pan-JAK inhibitor, 5-10 mg twice daily. The source of this sequence is a human donor with alopecia areata. Specimen: CD4+ T cells sorted from blood, collected at approximately week 34, from a patient treated with tofacitinib. V usage is TRBV5-1 and J usage is TRBJ1-1; maybe TRBD1 (6 bases). The CDR3 DNA reads TGCGCCAGCAGCCGACAGGCGGACACTGAAGCTTTCTTT. Translated: CASSRQADTEAFF.